One T cell receptor (beta chain) is described in this entry. The entry originates in a study of blood T cell repertoires in COVID-19. Study-level background: Sample material is recorded as cDNA or gDNA derived from T cells, B-cell-depleted T cells, or PBMCs.

Libraries were prepared by immunoSEQ multiplex PCR; TCRdb keeps only in-frame clonotypes and omits some of them. Among 130,000 or so clones, roughly 80% were seen once, and the ten largest hold roughly 15%. From germline, CDR1 is SGHTA and CDR2 FQGNSA. The CDR3 runs 16 residues. J lost 4 bases, V lost 5 bases, and 7 bases had no gene match. The chain links TRBV7-2 to TRBJ2-3; 12 bases fit TRBD2. The sample taken for sequencing was peripheral blood. This TCR was recovered from a man aged 45-60 years with acute or convalescent COVID-19. CDR3 in DNA: TGTGCCAGCAGCACTAGCGGGGGGCACCTTTCAGATACGCAGTATTTT. It codes for CASSTSGGHLSDTQYF.